Presented here are 14 T cell receptor beta chains from one specimen sequenced in a study of low-dose radiotherapy and immunotherapy resistance in tumors. TRAV- and TRBV-specific primers, spanning alpha and beta chains, primed first-strand cDNA. TCR amplification ran 20 PCR cycles using constant-region and V-primer adapter primers. TCRdb reanalysed the reads using MiXCR and keeps one entry per CDR3 protein. The repertoire has 35,000 to 50,000 distinct CDR3 sequences, less than 25% of them found once; the top ten carry roughly 9.4%. Indicated time point: after trial treatment. Treatment meaning: LDRT plus nivolumab, ipilimumab, low-dose cyclophosphamide and aspirin (RACIN trial). This specimen consisted of PBMCs, obtained after low-dose radiotherapy plus immunotherapy. These receptors originate from a female donor with ovarian cancer.

The gene calls are TRBV5-1 and TRBJ1-4, with a weak D call TRBD1 (6 bases). The CDR3 contains 14 residues. Trimming stripped 4 bases from V and 6 bases from J, with 13 bases between. In germline, CDR1 is SGHRS, CDR2 YFSETQ. The CDR3 is CASSNGQRDEKLFF. Written as DNA, the CDR3 is TGCGCCAGCAGCAACGGACAGAGGGATGAAAAACTGTTTTTT.

The chain recombines TRBV5-1 with TRBJ2-1, with D possibly being TRBD2 (5 bases). This CDR3 has 12 residues. The V end was cut by 7 bases, the J end by 7 bases, with 12 bases between. CDR1 is SGHRS, CDR2 YFSETQ, per germline. This CDR3 is CASSDSGNEQFF. CDR3 DNA: TGCGCCAGCTCGGACTCGGGGAATGAGCAGTTCTTC. Together with reference TRBV5-1 and TRBJ2-1, the CDR3 gives the full variable domain: KAGVTQTPRYLIKTRGQQVTLSCSPISGHRSVSWYQQTPGQGLQFLFEYFSETQRNKGNFPGRFSGRQFSNSRSEMNVSTLELGDSALYLCASSDSGNEQFFGPGTRLTVL.

There are many counts of this clonotype. This chain connects TRBV5-5 to TRBJ2-3; D remains unclear. The CDR3 runs to 13 residues. Looked up from germline, CDR1 is SGHKS and CDR2 is YYEKEE (reference sequence). V lost 3 bases and J 4 bases, leaving 9 bases between the germline ends. CDR3 sequence: CASSSFEADTQYF. CDR3 sequence (DNA): TGTGCCAGCAGCTCCTTCGAGGCAGATACGCAGTATTTT.

This clonotype has a count of ten or more. The chain carries TRBV9 and TRBJ2-7; D is unresolved. Per germline, CDR1 SGDLS and CDR2 YYNGEE. The CDR3 is made up of 13 amino acids. Trimming removed 3 bases from V and 5 bases from J, with 12 bases in between. DNA for the CDR3: TGTGCCAGCAGCGGTCCACATAGCCACGAGCAGTACTTC. Residues: CASSGPHSHEQYF.

V is TRBV28 and J is TRBJ1-1; D ambiguous. Germline CDR1 and CDR2: MDHEN and SYDVKM. This CDR3 has 11 residues. V lost 0 bases to trimming and J lost 8 bases, with 4 bases between them. Here the CDR3 DNA reads TGTGCCAGCAGTTTATGGAGGGAAGCTTTCTTT. Encoded protein: CASSLWREAFF.

In its sample, this clonotype was seen many times. The junction does not match germline at one end; this may be a read error. The gene calls are TRBV7-3 and TRBJ2-1, with 10 bases fitting TRBD1. This CDR3 region has 15 residues. Germline CDR1 reads SGHTA; CDR2 reads FQGTGA. CDR3 in amino acids: CASSHGTGDYNEQFF. The DNA for the CDR3 is TGTGCCAGCTCCCACGGGACAGGGGACTACAATGAGCAGTTTTTC.

V gene TRBV15 combines with J gene TRBJ2-7; 9 nucleotides line up with TRBD1. The ends lost 0 bases at V and 5 bases at J; junction bases unmatched: 5. Germline CDR1 and CDR2: LNHNV and YYDKDF (reference sequence). This CDR3 region has 15 residues. The CDR3: CATSRDRTGEDEQYF. The DNA for the CDR3 is TGTGCCACCAGCAGAGATCGGACAGGGGAAGACGAGCAGTACTTC.

In this sample, this clonotype turned up many times. This chain connects TRBV2 to TRBJ2-1; D is unresolved. V was trimmed by 5 bases and J by 0 bases, leaving 11 bases between them. The CDR3 sequence is 15 residues long. Germline-derived CDR1 and CDR2 are SNHLY and FYNNEI. Here the CDR3 reads CASSKIASSYNEQFF. CDR3 in DNA: TGTGCCAGCAGTAAAATCGCGAGCTCCTACAATGAGCAGTTCTTC.

The sample holds many counts of this clonotype. The rearrangement joins TRBV9 to TRBJ2-7; tentative D call: TRBD1 (6 bases). Between the trimmed V and J ends, which lost 4 bases and 2 bases, there was a span of 16 bases. Looked up from germline, CDR1 is SGDLS and CDR2 is YYNGEE. The CDR3 contains 15 residues. The chain's CDR3 is CASSTSGTTTYEQYF. For the CDR3, the DNA is TGTGCCAGCAGCACCTCCGGGACAACAACCTACGAGCAGTACTTC.

With regard to this clonotype: A far larger clone is one base from this, pointing to a likely read error. This likely comes from a read error, as the CDR3 has no conserved phenylalanine or tryptophan at its end. The limits of the CDR3 on the DNA are not certain, so only TCRdb's listed CDR3 is given. The V gene is TRBV22-1, the J gene TRBJ2-7; the table assigns TRBD1, which was not confirmed against the DNA. TRBV22-1 is a known pseudogene. The CDR3 numbers 15 amino acids, ends counted. The CDR3 protein is CASTSPSGLVGEQYL.

This clonotype was counted many times. The chain links TRBV2 to TRBJ1-6, with TRBD1 matching over 7 bases. Germline V gene sequence: CDR1 SNHLY, CDR2 FYNNEI. The V and J ends lost 6 bases and 6 bases, in that order; junction bases with no gene match: 8. The CDR3 runs to 15 residues. The CDR3 is CASRDTGQTNSPLHF. In nucleotides, the CDR3 is TGTGCCAGCAGAGATACGGGACAGACTAATTCACCCCTCCACTTT.

This clonotype was counted between two and nine times. This likely stems from a read error, as it lies one base from a far larger clone. V is TRBV18 and J is TRBJ2-7; 12 bases agree with TRBD1. V was pared by 6 bases and J by 7 bases, with 10 bases of the junction left unmatched. The germline V gene has CDR1 KGHSH and CDR2 LQKENI. CDR3 length: 15 residues. CDR3 residues: CASSRDRGPYNEQYF. The CDR3 DNA reads as TGTGCCAGCTCGCGGGACAGGGGGCCCTACAATGAGCAGTACTTC.

The chain has TRBV10-2 and TRBJ2-1; the D gene is possibly TRBD2 (5 bases). V was clipped by 8 bases and J by 9 bases, with 14 bases between them. The length of the CDR3 is 12 residues. Germline loops: CDR1 WSHSY, CDR2 SAAADI. CDR3 sequence: CASEFVGGEQFF. In nucleotides, the CDR3 is TGCGCCAGCGAGTTTGTTGGAGGTGAGCAGTTCTTC.

This clonotype appeared many times. The V and J genes are TRBV20-1 and TRBJ2-7; no reliable D call. The CDR3 runs 14 residues. Per the germline V gene, CDR1 is DFQATT and CDR2 is SNEGSKA (reference sequence). Trimming took 6 bases from V and 0 from J, leaving 15 bases between them. The CDR3 protein is CSAVMPRGSYEQYF. In DNA form, the CDR3 reads TGCAGTGCCGTTATGCCTCGAGGCTCCTACGAGCAGTACTTC.